A single sample is the source of the 24 T cell receptor beta chains below, sequenced in a study of blood T cell repertoires in COVID-19 (TCRdb year 2020). The library came from the immunoSEQ multiplex PCR assay. Held by TCRdb, this immuneACCESS table contains in-frame sequences only and omits some clones. Under half of the omission traces to an unresolved V gene where checked; the cause of the rest is unknown. The sample table holds 200,000 to 250,000 clones, of which roughly four fifths were seen once. 1.8% of the sample lies in the top ten. Sequencing was done on a sample of PBMCs or T cells enriched from blood (not recorded which). Receptor source: a man in his fifties or sixties who had recovered from COVID-19.

This chain uses TRBV6-2 or TRBV6-3 with TRBJ2-1, with TRBD1 identical over 8 bases. V shed 6 bases and J 6 bases; nucleotides not matched to a gene: 13. The CDR3 runs 16 residues. Germline V gene lookup returns CDR1 MNHEY and CDR2 SVGEGT. The CDR3 bases are TGTGCCAGCAGCACGGACAGGGTAGCTTCGTTCAATGAGCAGTTCTTC. It is translated as CASSTDRVASFNEQFF.

This chain connects TRBV18 to TRBJ1-4; 12 nucleotides match TRBD1. The germline gives CDR1 KGHSH, CDR2 LQKENI. Losses at the gene ends were 3 bases for V and 7 bases for J; bases not matched to a gene: 6. The CDR3 is 16 amino acids. The CDR3 loop is CASSPRQGQGAEKLFF. CDR3 sequence (DNA): TGTGCCAGCTCACCGCGCCAGGGACAGGGGGCTGAAAAACTGTTTTTT. Filled out from reference TRBV18 and TRBJ1-4, the complete variable domain reads NAGVMQNPRHLVRRRGQEARLRCSPMKGHSHVYWYRQLPEEGLKFMVYLQKENIIDESGMPKERFSAEFPKEGPSILRIQQVVRGDSAAYFCASSPRQGQGAEKLFFGSGTQLSVL.

This sequence joins TRBV6-1 and TRBJ2-2; weak D call: TRBD1 (5 bases). The CDR3 runs to 17 residues. Between the trimmed V and J ends, which lost 3 bases and 7 bases, there was a span of 21 bases. Germline V gene sequence: CDR1 MNHNS, CDR2 SASEGT. CDR3 nucleotide sequence: TGTGCCAGCAGTGATAGACAGCCATTCTCAACGGGCGGGGAGCTGTTTTTT. It translates to CASSDRQPFSTGGELFF.

The chain has TRBV5-1 and TRBJ1-3; the D is unclear. CDR3 size: 14 residues. Trimming took 1 base from V and 1 from J, leaving 6 bases between them. Germline lookup yields CDR1 SGHRS and CDR2 YFSETQ. The CDR3 DNA is TGCGCCAGCAGCTTGCCGGGTTCTGGAAACACCATATATTTT. It codes for CASSLPGSGNTIYF.

The chain has TRBV10-2 and TRBJ1-2; D unclear. Germline V lookup: CDR1 WSHSY, CDR2 SAAADI. V lost 4 bases, J lost 3 bases, and 12 bases lay in between. The CDR3 has 14 amino acids. CDR3 sequence reads: CASSVEGVDYGYTF. As DNA, the CDR3 is TGCGCCAGCAGTGTCGAGGGAGTCGACTATGGCTACACCTTC.

The chain is built from TRBV5-6 and TRBJ1-2; 9 bases match TRBD1. Per the germline V gene, CDR1 is SGHDT and CDR2 is YYEEEE. V lost 4 bases, J lost 4 bases, and 8 bases stayed unmatched. The CDR3 has 15 residues. The CDR3: CASSLPGQGFYGYTF. Written as DNA, the CDR3 is TGTGCCAGCAGCCTCCCGGGACAGGGTTTCTATGGCTACACCTTC.

CDR3 residues: CASSVTGKGSPLHF. CDR3 sequence (DNA): TGTGCCAGCAGCGTAACAGGGAAAGGATCACCCCTCCACTTT. V gene TRBV9 combines with J gene TRBJ1-6; a weak D match, TRBD1 (6 bases). Trimming took off 1 base at V and 10 bases at J, with 12 bases between the two ends. Germline CDR1 SGDLS, CDR2 YYNGEE. The CDR3 contains 14 residues.

Only one count was recorded for this clone. The chain joins TRBV19 to TRBJ2-1, with 8 bases matching TRBD1. V trimming: 5 bases; J trimming: 2 bases; junction bases outside the gene matches: 5. The CDR3 sequence is 15 residues long. CDR1 is LNHDA, CDR2 SQIVND, per germline (reference sequence). The CDR3 DNA sequence: TGTGCCAGTAGTCCACTACAGGGGGCCTACAATGAGCAGTTCTTC. It is translated as CASSPLQGAYNEQFF.

CDR3: CASSPTGSSTEAFF. Here the CDR3 DNA reads TGTGCCAGCTCACCGACAGGGTCATCAACTGAAGCTTTCTTT. V and J are TRBV18 and TRBJ1-1; TRBD1 matches at 7 bases. Germline loops: CDR1 KGHSH, CDR2 LQKENI. The CDR3 covers 14 residues. Trimming removed 3 bases from V and 5 bases from J; junction bases left unmatched: 6.

The gene calls are TRBV7-2 and TRBJ1-1; D is perhaps TRBD1 (6 bases). V was pared by 6 bases and J by 1 base, with 9 bases between. This CDR3 is 13 amino acids long. The germline CDR1 and CDR2 sequences are SGHTA and FQGNSA. The DNA for the CDR3 is TGTGCCAGCAGGCTGACAGGGAACACTGAAGCTTTCTTT. This gives the protein CASRLTGNTEAFF.

This sequence joins TRBV5-8 and TRBJ2-3; maybe TRBD1 (5 bases). Trimming left V 3 bases short and J 1 base short, with 9 bases between. Per germline, CDR1 SGHTS and CDR2 YDEGEE. There are 14 residues in the CDR3. For the CDR3, the DNA is TGTGCCAGCAGCTCCCAACAGGGCACAGATACGCAGTATTTT. Its protein product is CASSSQQGTDTQYF.

This chain connects TRBV9 to TRBJ1-1; D is ambiguous. The germline V gene has CDR1 SGDLS and CDR2 YYNGEE. This CDR3 contains 14 residues. Trimming took off 0 bases at V and 6 bases at J, with 12 bases between the two ends. The CDR3 DNA reads TGTGCCAGCAGCGTAGTCCCCTCCTCCCCTGAAGCTTTCTTT. Translated: CASSVVPSSPEAFF.

The genes are TRBV5-4 and TRBJ2-1; the match to TRBD2 covers 8 bases. CDR3 length: 16 amino acids. CDR1 and CDR2 from the germline V gene are SGHNT and YYREEE (reference sequence). Trimming at V came to 0 bases and at J to 6 bases, leaving 8 bases not matched to a gene. The CDR3 DNA follows: TGTGCCAGCAGCTTGGCGAGCGGGGGCGCCATCAATGAGCAGTTCTTC. This encodes CASSLASGGAINEQFF. Variable domain in full (rest from reference TRBV5-4 and TRBJ2-1): ETGVTQSPTHLIKTRGQQVTLRCSSQSGHNTVSWYQQALGQGPQFIFQYYREEENGRGNFPPRFSGLQFPNYSSELNVNALELDDSALYLCASSLASGGAINEQFFGPGTRLTVL.

This clone was recorded only once. The V call is TRBV18, the J call TRBJ1-2, with TRBD1 matching 7 bases. The CDR3 spans 15 residues. Germline CDR1 KGHSH, CDR2 LQKENI. The V segment lost 1 base and the J segment 3 bases; nucleotides outside the gene matches: 5. This chain's CDR3 is CASSPRQGGDYGYTF. CDR3 DNA: TGTGCCAGCTCACCACGGCAAGGGGGCGACTATGGCTACACCTTC. Together with reference TRBV18 and TRBJ1-2, the CDR3 gives the full variable domain: NAGVMQNPRHLVRRRGQEARLRCSPMKGHSHVYWYRQLPEEGLKFMVYLQKENIIDESGMPKERFSAEFPKEGPSILRIQQVVRGDSAAYFCASSPRQGGDYGYTFGSGTRLTVV.

With regard to this clone: Other nucleotide sequences from this sample produce the same CDR3. This chain links TRBV7-9 with TRBJ1-3, with D perhaps TRBD1 (6 bases). Trimming shortened V by 5 bases and J by 0 bases, and 11 bases separated the two germline ends. The CDR3 sequence is 15 residues long. In germline, CDR1 is SEHNR, CDR2 FQNEAQ (reference sequence). CDR3: CASSPGQNSGNTIYF. The CDR3 DNA reads TGTGCCAGCAGCCCGGGACAAAACTCTGGAAACACCATATATTTT.

The rearrangement uses TRBV6-2 or TRBV6-3 and TRBJ1-5; D call uncertain. The V end was cut by 6 bases, the J end by 3 bases, with 9 bases between. From germline, CDR1 is MNHEY and CDR2 SVGEGT. CDR3 size: 13 residues. Written as DNA, the CDR3 is TGTGCCAGCAGCGGGAGTATCAATCAGCCCCAGCATTTT. Protein: CASSGSINQPQHF.

The chain has TRBV5-1 and TRBJ1-1, with D possibly being TRBD1 (5 bases). The CDR3 contains 14 residues. Germline V gene sequence: CDR1 SGHRS, CDR2 YFSETQ. Trimming shortened V by 4 bases and J by 0 bases, and 10 bases separated the two germline ends. CDR3 DNA sequence: TGCGCCAGCAGCGGGACTGCATTGAACACTGAAGCTTTCTTT. Protein: CASSGTALNTEAFF.

The genes are TRBV5-1 and TRBJ2-3; TRBD2 is a possible D gene (5 bases). The CDR3 is made up of 18 amino acids. The V end lost 1 base, the J end lost 4 bases, and 22 bases lay between the germline ends. Per germline, CDR1 SGHRS and CDR2 YFSETQ. CDR3 bases: TGCGCCAGCAGCTTGCCCTTGTGGGAGACGACGAGTGCAGATACGCAGTATTTT. Its translation is CASSLPLWETTSADTQYF.

This clone appeared a few times. The chain employs TRBV7-8 and TRBJ1-2; D remains ambiguous. The germline gives CDR1 SGHVS, CDR2 FQNEAQ. Trimming took 5 bases from V and 4 from J, leaving 17 bases between them. The CDR3 contains 15 residues. The DNA for the CDR3 is TGTGCCAGCAGCCCACGGGAGGCAGGAACCTATGGCTACACCTTC. It encodes CASSPREAGTYGYTF. Based on the CDR3 plus reference TRBV7-8 and TRBJ1-2, the full variable domain is GAGVSQSPRYKVAKRGQDVALRCDPISGHVSLFWYQQALGQGPEFLTYFQNEAQLDKSGLPSDRFFAERPEGSVSTLKIQRTQQEDSAVYLCASSPREAGTYGYTFGSGTRLTVV.

The chain recombines TRBV11-2 with TRBJ2-3; a weak D match, TRBD2 (6 bases). CDR1 and CDR2 from the germline V gene are SGHAT and FQNNGV. This CDR3 has 13 amino acids. The CDR3 here is CAAAGLVTDTQYF. In DNA form, the CDR3 reads TGTGCGGCCGCGGGGCTAGTCACAGATACGCAGTATTTT.

CDR3 in amino acids: CASSPAPGQKNTEAFF. CDR3 coding DNA: TGTGCCAGCAGTCCCGCCCCGGGACAAAAGAACACTGAAGCTTTCTTT. The chain uses TRBV27 and TRBJ1-1; D perhaps matches TRBD1 (6 bases). This CDR3 has 16 amino acids. Between the trimmed V and J ends, which lost 5 bases and 1 base, there was a span of 17 bases. Germline V CDR1 and CDR2: MNHEY, SMNVEV (reference sequence).

Ten or more counts support this clone. Different DNA sequences within this sample yield the same CDR3. The gene calls are TRBV9 and TRBJ1-3, with unresolved D. Germline loops: CDR1 SGDLS, CDR2 YYNGEE. The V end lost 0 bases, the J end lost 1 base, and 14 bases lay between the germline ends. This CDR3 spans 17 amino acids. CDR3 bases: TGTGCCAGCAGCGTAGGGGTCGGCGGGTCTTCTGGAAACACCATATATTTT. Amino acid sequence: CASSVGVGGSSGNTIYF. Complete variable domain (other parts from reference TRBV9 and TRBJ1-3): DSGVTQTPKHLITATGQRVTLRCSPRSGDLSVYWYQQSLDQGLQFLIQYYNGEERAKGNILERFSAQQFPDLHSELNLSSLELGDSALYFCASSVGVGGSSGNTIYFGEGSWLTVV.

The chain recombines TRBV19 with TRBJ1-1; the match to TRBD1 covers 7 bases. The CDR3 spans 13 residues. Germline values: CDR1 LNHDA, CDR2 SQIVND (reference sequence). Trimming removed 10 bases from V and 0 bases from J; junction bases left unmatched: 5. CDR3: CATEDRMNTEAFF. For the CDR3, the DNA is TGTGCCACCGAGGACAGGATGAACACTGAAGCTTTCTTT.

The chain carries TRBV5-5 and TRBJ2-5; 14 nucleotides line up with TRBD2. The CDR3 runs 16 residues. Trimming at V came to 4 bases and at J to 2 bases, leaving 4 bases not matched to a gene. The V gene's germline CDR1 is SGHKS and CDR2 YYEKEE (reference sequence). The CDR3 region is CASSETSGGVQETQYF. CDR3 nucleotide sequence: TGTGCCAGCAGCGAGACTAGCGGGGGGGTTCAAGAGACCCAGTACTTC.